This T cell receptor beta chain was found in a study of shared clonotypes between healthy human individuals. Whole-study results and caveats: Sampling covered blood only; tissue repertoires likely differ. The represented genetic and exposure-history diversity was limited by the small number of donors. Estimated clonotype richness was generally higher in naive than memory subsets.

The CDR3 sequence is 13 residues long. V gave up 5 bases and J gave up 2 bases, with 10 bases separating them. The V gene's germline CDR1 is SGHVS and CDR2 FQNEAQ. Sequencing used immunoSEQ multiplex PCR; TCRdb keeps in-frame clones, though not all of them. The profile shows around 690,000 clones, about nine tenths of them singletons. As to this clone: What it binds is not known.

The healthy adult donors were HIV-negative and reported no recent acute infections or vaccinations. Sample: memory CD8+ T cells from PBMCs. Subset here: CD45RO+ cells pooled with CCR7-negative TemRA cells. The clonotype was recovered from a man between 18 and 29 years old in good health. Some clones in this sample may be carry-over from other donors' samples. This rearrangement joins TRBV7-8 to TRBJ2-7, with D unclear. CDR3 protein: CASSPGVAYEQYF. For the CDR3, the DNA is TGTGCCAGCAGCCCCGGTGTTGCCTACGAGCAGTACTTC.